These T cell receptor beta chains were read from a single sample in a study of blood T cell repertoires in COVID-19. The data were produced by immunoSEQ multiplex PCR, yet TCRdb's version contains in-frame clones alone and is incomplete. The sample carries about 300,000 clones, nearly 90% recorded once. Sequenced sample: PBMCs or T cells enriched from blood (not recorded which). The source is a woman between 18 and 29 years old with acute COVID-19. Each CDR3 is given with its conserved first and last residue. A D gene is named only where the DNA matches it firmly. Not all rows give a size; the values are once, few, many and, for expanded clones, a class.

TRBD2,TRBJ2-1,14,-,TRBV7-3,CASSFSGTYNEQFF,TGTGCCAGCAGCTTTAGCGGGACCTACAATGAGCAGTTCTTC
-,TRBJ1-2,13,-,TRBV28,CASSSHAAGSYTF,TGTGCCAGCAGTTCCCACGCGGCAGGGAGCTACACCTTC
TRBD2,TRBJ2-7,18,once,TRBV11-2,CASSEVVGTSGRLGEQYF,TGTGCCAGCAGCGAGGTCGTAGGGACTAGCGGGAGATTAGGCGAGCAGTACTTC
TRBD1,TRBJ1-3,12,-,TRBV29-1,CSVGTAGNTIYF,TGCAGCGTCGGGACAGCAGGAAACACCATATATTTT
-,TRBJ1-3,14,-,TRBV5-1,CASRSSGRGNTIYF,TGCGCCAGCAGGTCGTCCGGGAGAGGAAACACCATATATTTT
-,TRBJ2-2,16,-,TRBV7-6,CASSLAKVARTGELFF,TGTGCCAGCAGCTTAGCGAAGGTAGCACGGACCGGGGAGCTGTTTTTT
-,TRBJ2-1,13,-,TRBV5-1,CASTIKGYNEQFF,TGCGCCAGCACCATTAAGGGGTACAATGAGCAGTTCTTC
TRBD2,TRBJ2-1,15,once,TRBV27,CASSLLGLANNEQFF,TGTGCCAGCAGTTTATTAGGACTAGCAAACAATGAGCAGTTCTTC
-,TRBJ1-1,12,-,TRBV6-5,CASQAGNTEAFF,TGTGCCAGCCAGGCCGGGAACACTGAAGCTTTCTTT
-,TRBJ1-5,14,-,TRBV15,CATSRGRENQPQHF,TGTGCCACCAGCAGAGGGAGAGAGAATCAGCCCCAGCATTTT
-,TRBJ1-1,15,-,TRBV5-1,CASSLVGSRGTEAFF,TGCGCCAGCAGCTTGGTGGGCAGTCGGGGCACTGAAGCTTTCTTT
-,TRBJ2-3,10,-,TRBV29-1,CSLQADTQYF,TGCAGCTTACAAGCAGATACGCAGTATTTT
-,TRBJ1-1,14,-,TRBV27,CASSYEGENTEAFF,TGTGCCAGCAGTTATGAGGGAGAGAACACTGAAGCTTTCTTT
-,TRBJ1-1,14,-,TRBV3-1/TRBV3-2,CASSQAGMNTEAFF,TGTGCCAGCAGCCAAGCAGGGATGAACACTGAAGCTTTCTTT
TRBD2,TRBJ2-5,16,few,TRBV2,CASSGGTSGRVETQYF,TGTGCCAGCAGCGGCGGGACTAGCGGACGCGTAGAGACCCAGTACTTC
TRBD1,TRBJ1-4,14,-,TRBV6-6,CASRPRGLGEKLFF,TGTGCCAGCAGACCAAGGGGGCTGGGTGAAAAACTGTTTTTT